The T cell receptor (beta chain) under discussion was sequenced for a study of T cells in Graves' hyperthyroidism and ophthalmopathy. Looked up from germline, CDR1 is MNHGY and CDR2 is SVAAGI. This CDR3 comprises 15 residues. Trimming took 4 bases from V and 4 from J; bases not matched to a gene: 5. RNA transcripts were the template for amplifying TCR beta CDR3 regions. Researchers ran a first-round RT-PCR on the TCR CDR3 using the HTBI primer set. TCRdb reanalysed the multiplex PCR reads using MiXCR and keeps one entry per CDR3 protein. The sample shows 500,000 or so distinct CDR3 sequences, roughly 17% of them seen only once. This clonotype came up once.

The sample comprised blood. This receptor was obtained from a woman between 18 and 29 years old with Graves' ophthalmopathy. This chain links TRBV6-9 with TRBJ2-1; 9 bases align to TRBD2. CDR3 sequence: CASSFSSGIYNEQFF. DNA for the CDR3: TGTGCCAGCAGTTTTTCTAGCGGGATATACAATGAGCAGTTCTTC.